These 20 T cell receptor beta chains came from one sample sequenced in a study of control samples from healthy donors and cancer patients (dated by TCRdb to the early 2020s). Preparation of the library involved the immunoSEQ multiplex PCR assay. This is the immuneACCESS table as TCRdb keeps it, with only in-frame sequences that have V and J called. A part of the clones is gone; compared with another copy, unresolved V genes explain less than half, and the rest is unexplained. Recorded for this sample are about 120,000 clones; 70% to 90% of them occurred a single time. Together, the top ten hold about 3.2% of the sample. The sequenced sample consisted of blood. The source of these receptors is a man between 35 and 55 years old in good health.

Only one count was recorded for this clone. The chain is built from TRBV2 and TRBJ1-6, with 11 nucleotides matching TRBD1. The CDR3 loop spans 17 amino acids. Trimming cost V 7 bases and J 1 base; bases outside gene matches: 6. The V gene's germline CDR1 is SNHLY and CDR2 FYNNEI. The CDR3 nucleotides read TGTGCCAGCACGGGGACAGGGGGACGTTCCTATAATTCACCCCTCCACTTT. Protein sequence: CASTGTGGRSYNSPLHF.

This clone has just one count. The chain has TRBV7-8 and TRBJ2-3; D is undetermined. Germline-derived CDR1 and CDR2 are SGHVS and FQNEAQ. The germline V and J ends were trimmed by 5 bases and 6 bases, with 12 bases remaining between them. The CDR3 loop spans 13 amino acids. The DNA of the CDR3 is TGTGCCAGCAGCGCCGAATCCTCGGATACGCAGTATTTT. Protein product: CASSAESSDTQYF.

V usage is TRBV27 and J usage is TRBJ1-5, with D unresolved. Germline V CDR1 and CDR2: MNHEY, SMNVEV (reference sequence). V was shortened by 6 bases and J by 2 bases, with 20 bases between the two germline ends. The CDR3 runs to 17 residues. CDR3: CASRPRGGDAGNQPQHF. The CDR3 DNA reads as TGTGCCAGCAGACCCCGGGGTGGGGATGCTGGCAATCAGCCCCAGCATTTT.

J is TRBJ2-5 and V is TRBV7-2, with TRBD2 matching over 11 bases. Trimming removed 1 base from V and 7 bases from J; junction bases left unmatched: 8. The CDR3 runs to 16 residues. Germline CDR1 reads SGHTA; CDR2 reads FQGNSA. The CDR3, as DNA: TGTGCCAGCAGCTTAGAATGGACTAGCGGGCCCGTGACCCAGTACTTC. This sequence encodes CASSLEWTSGPVTQYF.

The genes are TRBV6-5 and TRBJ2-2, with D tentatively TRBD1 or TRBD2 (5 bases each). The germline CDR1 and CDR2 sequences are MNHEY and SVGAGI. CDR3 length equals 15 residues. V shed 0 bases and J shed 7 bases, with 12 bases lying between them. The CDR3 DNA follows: TGTGCCAGCAGTTACTCGGGTCAGGGAGTCGGGGAGCTGTTTTTT. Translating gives CASSYSGQGVGELFF.

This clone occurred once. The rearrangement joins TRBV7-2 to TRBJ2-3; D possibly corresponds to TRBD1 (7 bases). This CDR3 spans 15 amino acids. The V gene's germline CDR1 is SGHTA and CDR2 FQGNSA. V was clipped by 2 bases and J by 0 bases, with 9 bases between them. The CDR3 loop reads CASSLSGGSTDTQYF. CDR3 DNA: TGTGCCAGCAGCTTATCAGGGGGGAGCACAGATACGCAGTATTTT.

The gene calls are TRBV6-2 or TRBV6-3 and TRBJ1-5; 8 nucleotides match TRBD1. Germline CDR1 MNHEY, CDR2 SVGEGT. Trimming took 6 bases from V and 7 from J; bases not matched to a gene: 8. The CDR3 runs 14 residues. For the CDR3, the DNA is TGTGCCAGCAGCTCAGGGGGCGCTGGGCAGCCCCAGCATTTT. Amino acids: CASSSGGAGQPQHF.

In DNA, the CDR3 is TGCGCCAGCAGCCAAGCCAGGGTCGGCGGGGGCCAGGGCAATGAGCAGTTCTTC. Translation: CASSQARVGGGQGNEQFF. V usage is TRBV4-1 and J usage is TRBJ2-1; possible D gene TRBD2, 7 bases. The CDR3 runs 18 residues. Germline V gene sequence: CDR1 MGHRA, CDR2 YSYEKL. Trimming stripped 1 base from V and 6 bases from J, with 22 bases between.

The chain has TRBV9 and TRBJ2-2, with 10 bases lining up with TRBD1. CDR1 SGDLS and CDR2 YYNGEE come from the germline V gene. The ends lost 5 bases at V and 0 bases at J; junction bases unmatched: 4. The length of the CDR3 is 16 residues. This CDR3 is CASRSGQGANTGELFF. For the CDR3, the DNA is TGTGCCAGCAGATCAGGACAGGGGGCGAACACCGGGGAGCTGTTTTTT.

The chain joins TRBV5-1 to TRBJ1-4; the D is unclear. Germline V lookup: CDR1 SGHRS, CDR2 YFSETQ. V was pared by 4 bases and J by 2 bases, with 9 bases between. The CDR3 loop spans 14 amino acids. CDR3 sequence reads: CASSRGDTNEKLFF. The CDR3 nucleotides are TGCGCCAGCAGCCGGGGAGACACTAATGAAAAACTGTTTTTT.

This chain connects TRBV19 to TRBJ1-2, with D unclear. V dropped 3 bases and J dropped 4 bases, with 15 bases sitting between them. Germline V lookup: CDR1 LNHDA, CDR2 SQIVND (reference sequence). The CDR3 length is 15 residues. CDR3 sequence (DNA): TGTGCCAGTAGTATTAACGTCCAGGACCCCTATGGCTACACCTTC. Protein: CASSINVQDPYGYTF. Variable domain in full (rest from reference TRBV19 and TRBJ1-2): DGGITQSPKYLFRKEGQNVTLSCEQNLNHDAMYWYRQDPGQGLRLIYYSQIVNDFQKGDIAEGYSVSREKKESFPLTVTSAQKNPTAFYLCASSINVQDPYGYTFGSGTRLTVV.

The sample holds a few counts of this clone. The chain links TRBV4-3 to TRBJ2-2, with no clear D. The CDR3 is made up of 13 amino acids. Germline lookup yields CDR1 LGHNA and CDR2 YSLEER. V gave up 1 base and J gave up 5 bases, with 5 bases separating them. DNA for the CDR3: TGCGCCAGCAGCCAAGGGCCAACCGGGGAGCTGTTTTTT. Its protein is CASSQGPTGELFF.

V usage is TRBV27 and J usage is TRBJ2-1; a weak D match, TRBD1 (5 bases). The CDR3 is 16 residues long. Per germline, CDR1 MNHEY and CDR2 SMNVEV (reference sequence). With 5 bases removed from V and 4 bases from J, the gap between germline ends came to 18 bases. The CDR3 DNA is TGTGCCAGCAGTCTATTGGCCGGCCAGGGTTACAATGAGCAGTTCTTC. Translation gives CASSLLAGQGYNEQFF.

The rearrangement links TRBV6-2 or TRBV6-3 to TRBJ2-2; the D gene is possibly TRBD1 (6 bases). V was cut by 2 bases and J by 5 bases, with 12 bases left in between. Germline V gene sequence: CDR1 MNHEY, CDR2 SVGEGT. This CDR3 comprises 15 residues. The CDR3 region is CASSYDSQGTGELFF. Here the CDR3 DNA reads TGTGCCAGCAGTTACGATAGTCAGGGGACCGGGGAGCTGTTTTTT.

CDR3 bases: TGTGCCACCAGCAGAGATCAGGGCAATCAGCCCCAGCATTTT. It specifies CATSRDQGNQPQHF. The rearrangement joins TRBV15 to TRBJ1-5; unclear D gene. The CDR3 is 14 residues long. Germline-derived CDR1 and CDR2 are LNHNV and YYDKDF (reference sequence). The ends were cut back, 0 bases at V and 2 bases at J, with 5 bases in the middle.

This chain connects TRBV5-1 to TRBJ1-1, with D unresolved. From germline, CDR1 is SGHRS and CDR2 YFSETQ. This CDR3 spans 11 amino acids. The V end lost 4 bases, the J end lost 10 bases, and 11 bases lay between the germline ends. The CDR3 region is CASSPPLVAFF. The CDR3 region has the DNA TGCGCCAGCAGCCCGCCCCTTGTAGCTTTCTTT.

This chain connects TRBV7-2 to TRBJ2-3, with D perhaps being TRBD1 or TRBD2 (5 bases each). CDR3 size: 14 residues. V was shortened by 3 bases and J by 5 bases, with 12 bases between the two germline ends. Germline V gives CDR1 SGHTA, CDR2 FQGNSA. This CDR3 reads CASSFGAGIDTQYF. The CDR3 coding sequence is TGTGCCAGCAGCTTCGGGGCAGGGATAGATACGCAGTATTTT.

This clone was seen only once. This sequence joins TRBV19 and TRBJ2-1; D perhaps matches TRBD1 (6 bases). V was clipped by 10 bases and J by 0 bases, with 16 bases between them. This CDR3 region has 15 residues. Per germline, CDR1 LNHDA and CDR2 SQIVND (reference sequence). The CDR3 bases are TGTGCCACGAGAAAAGACAGGATCTCCTACAATGAGCAGTTCTTC. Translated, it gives CATRKDRISYNEQFF.

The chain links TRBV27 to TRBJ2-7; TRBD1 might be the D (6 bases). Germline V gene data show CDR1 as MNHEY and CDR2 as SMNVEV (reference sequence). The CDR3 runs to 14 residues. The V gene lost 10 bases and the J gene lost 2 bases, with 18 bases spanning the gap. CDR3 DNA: TGTGCCACCTCACCGGGACAAGAACCCTACGAGCAGTACTTC. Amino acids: CATSPGQEPYEQYF.

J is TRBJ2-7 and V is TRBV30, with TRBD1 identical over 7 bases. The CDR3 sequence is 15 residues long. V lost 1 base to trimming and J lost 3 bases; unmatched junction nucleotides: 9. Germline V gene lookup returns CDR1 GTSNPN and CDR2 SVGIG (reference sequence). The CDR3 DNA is TGTGCCTGGAGTGCCCGGGACAGTCTTATCTACGAGCAGTACTTC. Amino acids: CAWSARDSLIYEQYF.